The sample holds one count of the clone carrying this T cell receptor (beta chain). This specimen comes from a study of blood T cell repertoires in COVID-19. Study background: The origin of the acute and convalescent COVID-19 samples was the United States, Italy and Spain.

Per the authors' pipeline: Estimates of nucleated cell counts were drawn from the amplification of reference gene primers. Produced via immunoSEQ multiplex PCR; TCRdb's table is partial and in-frame only. That table is the source of V, J and clone size, and D and trimming were worked out from the DNA. The sample shows about 230,000 clones, 70% to 90% of them seen only once. The germline V and J ends were trimmed by 6 bases and 7 bases, with 16 bases remaining between them. Germline V CDR1 and CDR2: SNHLY, FYNNEI. The CDR3 has 15 residues. The TCR comes from a man over 45 with COVID-19, enrolled during active disease. This sequence joins TRBV2 and TRBJ1-6, with D maybe TRBD1 (6 bases). Sequences were obtained from peripheral blood. CDR3 amino acids: CASRAADSENSPLHF. The DNA for the CDR3 is TGTGCCAGCAGGGCGGCGGACAGTGAGAATTCACCCCTCCACTTT.